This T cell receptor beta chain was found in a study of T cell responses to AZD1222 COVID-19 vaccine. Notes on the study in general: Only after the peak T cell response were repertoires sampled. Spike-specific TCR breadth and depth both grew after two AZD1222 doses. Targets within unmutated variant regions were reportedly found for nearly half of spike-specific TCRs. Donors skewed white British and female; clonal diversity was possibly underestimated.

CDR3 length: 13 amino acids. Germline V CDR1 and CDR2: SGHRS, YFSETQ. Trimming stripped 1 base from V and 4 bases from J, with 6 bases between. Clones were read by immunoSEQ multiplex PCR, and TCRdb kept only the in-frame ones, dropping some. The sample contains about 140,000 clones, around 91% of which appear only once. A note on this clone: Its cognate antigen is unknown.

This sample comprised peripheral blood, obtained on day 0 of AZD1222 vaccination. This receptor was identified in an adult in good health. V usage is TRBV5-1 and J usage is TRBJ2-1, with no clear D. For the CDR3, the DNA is TGCGCCAGCAGCTTGCTAGGGTACAATGAGCAGTTCTTC. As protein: CASSLLGYNEQFF.